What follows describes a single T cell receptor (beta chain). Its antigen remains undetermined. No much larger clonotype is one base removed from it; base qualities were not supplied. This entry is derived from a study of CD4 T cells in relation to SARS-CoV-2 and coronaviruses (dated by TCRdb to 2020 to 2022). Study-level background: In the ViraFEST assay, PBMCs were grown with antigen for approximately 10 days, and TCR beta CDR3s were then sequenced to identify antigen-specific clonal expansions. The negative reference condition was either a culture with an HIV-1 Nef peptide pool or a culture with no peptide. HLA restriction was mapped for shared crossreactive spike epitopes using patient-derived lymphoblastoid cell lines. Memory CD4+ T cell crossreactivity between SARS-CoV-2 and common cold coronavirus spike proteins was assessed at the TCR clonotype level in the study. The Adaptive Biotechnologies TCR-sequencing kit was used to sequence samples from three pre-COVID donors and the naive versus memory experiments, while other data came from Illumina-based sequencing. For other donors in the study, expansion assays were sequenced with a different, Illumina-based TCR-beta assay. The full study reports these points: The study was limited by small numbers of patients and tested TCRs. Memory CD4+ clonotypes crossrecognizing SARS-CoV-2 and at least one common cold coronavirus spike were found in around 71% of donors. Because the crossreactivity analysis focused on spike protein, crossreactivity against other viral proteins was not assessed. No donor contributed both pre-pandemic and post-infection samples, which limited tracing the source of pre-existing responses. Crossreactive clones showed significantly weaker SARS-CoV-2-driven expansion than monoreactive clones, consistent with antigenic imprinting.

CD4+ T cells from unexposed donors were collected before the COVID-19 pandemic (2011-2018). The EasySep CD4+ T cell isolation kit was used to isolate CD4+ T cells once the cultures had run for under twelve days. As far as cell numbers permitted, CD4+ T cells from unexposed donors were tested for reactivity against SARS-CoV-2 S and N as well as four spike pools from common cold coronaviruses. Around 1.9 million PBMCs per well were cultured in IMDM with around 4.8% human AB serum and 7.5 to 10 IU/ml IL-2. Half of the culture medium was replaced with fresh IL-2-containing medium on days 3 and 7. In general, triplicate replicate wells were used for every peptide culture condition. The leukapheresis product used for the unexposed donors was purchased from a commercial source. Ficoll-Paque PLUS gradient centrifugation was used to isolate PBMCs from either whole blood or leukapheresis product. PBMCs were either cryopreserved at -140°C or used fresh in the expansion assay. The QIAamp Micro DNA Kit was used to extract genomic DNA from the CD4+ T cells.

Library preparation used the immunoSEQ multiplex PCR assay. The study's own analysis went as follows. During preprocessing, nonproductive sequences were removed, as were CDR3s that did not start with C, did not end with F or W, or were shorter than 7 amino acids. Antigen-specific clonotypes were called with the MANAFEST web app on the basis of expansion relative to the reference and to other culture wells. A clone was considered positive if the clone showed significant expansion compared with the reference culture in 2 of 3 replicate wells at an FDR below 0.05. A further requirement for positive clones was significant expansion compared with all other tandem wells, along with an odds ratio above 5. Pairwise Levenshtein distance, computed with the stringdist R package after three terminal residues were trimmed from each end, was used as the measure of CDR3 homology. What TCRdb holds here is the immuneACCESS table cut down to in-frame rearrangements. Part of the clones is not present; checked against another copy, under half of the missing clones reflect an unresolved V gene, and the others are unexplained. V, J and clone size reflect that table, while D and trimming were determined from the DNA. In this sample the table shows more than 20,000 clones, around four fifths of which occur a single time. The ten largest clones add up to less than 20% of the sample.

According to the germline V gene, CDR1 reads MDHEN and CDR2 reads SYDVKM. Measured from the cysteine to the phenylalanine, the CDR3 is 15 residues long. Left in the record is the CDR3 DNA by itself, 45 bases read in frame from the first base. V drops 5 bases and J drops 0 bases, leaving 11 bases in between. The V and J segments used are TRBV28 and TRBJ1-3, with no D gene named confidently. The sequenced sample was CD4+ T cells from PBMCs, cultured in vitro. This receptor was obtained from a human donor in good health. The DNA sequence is TGTGCCAGCAGTGGCTGGGAGGGCTCTGGAAACACCATATATTTT. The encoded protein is CASSGWEGSGNTIYF.